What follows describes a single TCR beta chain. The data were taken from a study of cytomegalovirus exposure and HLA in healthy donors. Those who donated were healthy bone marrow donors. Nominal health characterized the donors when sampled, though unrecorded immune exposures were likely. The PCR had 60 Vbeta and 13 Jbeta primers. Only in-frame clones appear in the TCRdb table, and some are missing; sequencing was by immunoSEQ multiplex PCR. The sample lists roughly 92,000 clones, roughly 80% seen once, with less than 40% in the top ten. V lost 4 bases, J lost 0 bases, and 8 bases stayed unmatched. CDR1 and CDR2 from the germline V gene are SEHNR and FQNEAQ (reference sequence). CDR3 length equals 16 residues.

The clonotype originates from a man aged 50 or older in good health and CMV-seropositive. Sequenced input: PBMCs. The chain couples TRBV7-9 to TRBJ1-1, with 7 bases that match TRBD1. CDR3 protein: CASSSPRGLMNTEAFF. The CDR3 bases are TGTGCCAGCAGCTCACCTAGGGGGCTTATGAACACTGAAGCTTTCTTT.